The 20 T cell receptor beta chains presented below share a single source sample, sequenced in a study of cytomegalovirus exposure and HLA in healthy donors. 13 Jbeta primers and 60 Vbeta primers were used for the PCR. Using immunoSEQ multiplex PCR, the repertoire was profiled, and TCRdb retains in-frame clones only, with some absent. Altogether about 170,000 clones are present, over 80% being singletons, with the ten largest covering 0.95% to 1.5%. The sample comprised PBMCs. These receptor sequences come from a boy under 10 years old in good health and CMV-seronegative.

V and J are TRBV6-6 and TRBJ2-7, with a weak D call TRBD2 (6 bases). Germline V gene lookup returns CDR1 MNHNY and CDR2 SVGAGI (reference sequence). CDR3 size: 14 residues. Trimming shortened V by 8 bases and J by 1 base, and 15 bases separated the two germline ends. CDR3 in amino acids: CASVVRESSYEQYF. CDR3 DNA sequence: TGTGCCAGCGTTGTGCGGGAATCATCCTACGAGCAGTACTTC.

This clone was detected only once. The rearrangement joins TRBV5-1 to TRBJ2-1; D remains unclear. The length of the CDR3 is 11 residues. The germline V and J ends were trimmed by 4 bases and 6 bases, with 5 bases remaining between them. Germline values: CDR1 SGHRS, CDR2 YFSETQ. In DNA form, the CDR3 reads TGCGCCAGCAGCGCCGGCAATGAGCAGTTCTTC. It translates to CASSAGNEQFF.

This chain uses TRBV6-1 with TRBJ2-2; 12 bases match TRBD1. In germline, CDR1 is MNHNS, CDR2 SASEGT. The CDR3 has 17 amino acids. V lost 4 bases and J lost 8; bases outside the gene matches: 11. The CDR3 coding sequence is TGTGCCAGCAGTGCACCCGGGACAGGGGGCATACGGGGGGAGCTGTTTTTT. Translated, it gives CASSAPGTGGIRGELFF.

CDR3 bases: TGCGCCAGCAGCCGACAGGGGCATAATTCACCCCTCCACTTT. Protein sequence: CASSRQGHNSPLHF. The V call is TRBV5-1, the J call TRBJ1-6; 8 bases are shared with TRBD1. Germline CDR1 SGHRS, CDR2 YFSETQ. The CDR3 sequence is 14 residues long. J gave up 5 bases and V 4 bases, and 2 bases lay outside the gene matches. The variable domain in full, with the rest retrieved from reference TRBV5-1 and TRBJ1-6, is KAGVTQTPRYLIKTRGQQVTLSCSPISGHRSVSWYQQTPGQGLQFLFEYFSETQRNKGNFPGRFSGRQFSNSRSEMNVSTLELGDSALYLCASSRQGHNSPLHFGNGTRLTVT.

The V call is TRBV7-9, the J call TRBJ2-2, with 11 bases aligning to TRBD2. The CDR3 sequence is 15 residues long. The V gene end was trimmed by 3 bases and the J gene end by 6 bases; junction bases not matched to a gene: 3. CDR1 is SEHNR and CDR2 is FQNEAQ in the germline V gene (reference sequence). The CDR3 loop is CASSFSGRAPGELFF. DNA for the CDR3: TGTGCCAGCAGCTTTAGCGGGAGGGCCCCCGGGGAGCTGTTTTTT.

The chain employs TRBV30 and TRBJ1-5, with D possibly being TRBD1 (5 bases). The V gene's germline CDR1 is GTSNPN and CDR2 SVGIG (reference sequence). V gave up 2 bases and J gave up 0 bases, with 20 bases separating them. There are 18 residues in the CDR3. The CDR3 coding sequence is TGTGCCTGGAGTTTCCCTTGGGGGGACCTCAATAGCAATCAGCCCCAGCATTTT. Protein sequence: CAWSFPWGDLNSNQPQHF.

This clone has only a few counts. The chain carries TRBV27 and TRBJ2-3, with D maybe TRBD2 (6 bases). Germline loops: CDR1 MNHEY, CDR2 SMNVEV (reference sequence). V shed 6 bases and J shed 0 bases, with 10 bases lying between them. This CDR3 has 14 amino acids. This chain's CDR3 is CASRTSGSTDTQYF. The DNA of the CDR3 is TGTGCCAGCAGGACCAGCGGGAGCACAGATACGCAGTATTTT.

The CDR3 DNA follows: TGCAGCGCTGTTAGCGGGAGTGGGAACGAGCAGTACTTC. Encoded protein: CSAVSGSGNEQYF. The J gene is TRBJ2-7, the V gene TRBV29-1; TRBD2 matches at 9 bases. The CDR3 has 13 amino acids. Looked up from germline, CDR1 is SQVTM and CDR2 is ANQGSEA. V dropped 7 bases and J dropped 5; count of bases not matched to a gene: 9.

This chain uses TRBV18 with TRBJ1-2; 8 bases fit TRBD1. This CDR3 comprises 14 residues. Germline lookup yields CDR1 KGHSH and CDR2 LQKENI. J gave up 8 bases and V 4 bases, and 9 bases lay outside the gene matches. The CDR3 protein is CASSRTDRGEGYTF. CDR3 DNA: TGTGCCAGCTCACGTACCGACAGGGGTGAAGGCTACACCTTC.

The chain recombines TRBV6-5 with TRBJ2-1, with a tentative D call TRBD2 (6 bases). The CDR3 has 16 amino acids. Trimming pared 4 bases from V and 3 bases from J, leaving 16 bases between. Germline V lookup: CDR1 MNHEY, CDR2 SVGAGI. As DNA, the CDR3 is TGTGCCAGCAGTTCCCAAGGAGGGACGGACTACAATGAGCAGTTCTTC. Translating gives CASSSQGGTDYNEQFF.

The chain recombines TRBV4-3 with TRBJ2-6; maybe TRBD2 (5 bases). This CDR3 region has 16 residues. Per the germline V gene, CDR1 is LGHNA and CDR2 is YSLEER. V was pared by 0 bases and J by 2 bases, with 8 bases between. The CDR3 region is CASSQERETGANVLTF. In nucleotides, the CDR3 is TGCGCCAGCAGCCAAGAGAGGGAAACTGGGGCCAACGTCCTGACTTTC.

This chain links TRBV4-2 with TRBJ2-1; 13 nucleotides match TRBD2. Looked up from germline, CDR1 is LGHNA and CDR2 is YNFKEQ. CDR3 length equals 15 residues. The trim removed 3 bases at V and 7 bases at J, leaving 3 bases unmatched. CDR3 amino acids: CASSQTSGRTNEQFF. The CDR3 region has the DNA TGTGCCAGCAGCCAGACTAGCGGGAGGACTAATGAGCAGTTCTTC.

The rearrangement joins TRBV19 to TRBJ2-2; 11 positions match TRBD2. The CDR3 has 16 amino acids. Germline lookup yields CDR1 LNHDA and CDR2 SQIVND (reference sequence). J lost 4 bases, V lost 11 bases, and 12 bases had no gene match. The CDR3 here is CAATHGTSGFTGELFF. In DNA form, the CDR3 reads TGTGCCGCAACGCACGGGACTAGCGGATTCACCGGGGAGCTGTTTTTT.

This chain uses TRBV11-2 with TRBJ1-2; a possible D gene is TRBD1 (5 bases). The germline V gene has CDR1 SGHAT and CDR2 FQNNGV. The CDR3 has 12 amino acids. V was pared by 4 bases and J by 8 bases, with 11 bases between. The chain's CDR3 is CASSYQGLGYTF. In nucleotides, the CDR3 is TGTGCCAGCAGCTACCAGGGTTTGGGCTACACCTTC.

The rearrangement uses TRBV2 and TRBJ1-1; D not certain. The CDR3 consists of 13 residues. V dropped 5 bases and J dropped 1 base, with 8 bases sitting between them. The germline V gene encodes CDR1 SNHLY and CDR2 FYNNEI. CDR3 coding DNA: TGTGCCAGCAGTCCTACAGCGAACACTGAAGCTTTCTTT. As protein: CASSPTANTEAFF. The full variable domain, with the rest looked up from reference TRBV2 and TRBJ1-1, is EPEVTQTPSHQVTQMGQEVILRCVPISNHLYFYWYRQILGQKVEFLVSFYNNEISEKSEIFDDQFSVERPDGSNFTLKIRSTKLEDSAMYFCASSPTANTEAFFGQGTRLTVV.

The gene calls are TRBV6-1 and TRBJ1-1; TRBD1 is a possible D gene (6 bases). CDR1 is MNHNS, CDR2 SASEGT, per germline. V shed 2 bases and J shed 0 bases, with 10 bases lying between them. CDR3 length: 15 residues. For the CDR3, the DNA is TGTGCCAGCAGTGAAATGGGGGCAGTGAACACTGAAGCTTTCTTT. It specifies CASSEMGAVNTEAFF.

This clone was seen once. The chain uses TRBV23-1 and TRBJ1-5, with TRBD1 identical over 10 bases. TRBV23-1 is labeled an ORF, and its function is uncertain. The V gene end was trimmed by 6 bases and the J gene end by 0 bases; junction bases not matched to a gene: 11. The CDR3 length is 18 residues. CDR3 nucleotides: TGCGCCAGCAGCCATGCAGGACAGGGGGGGCATAGCAATCAGCCCCAGCATTTT. Protein product: CASSHAGQGGHSNQPQHF.

The genes are TRBV20-1 and TRBJ1-1; D possibly corresponds to TRBD1 (5 bases). The germline CDR1 and CDR2 sequences are DFQATT and SNEGSKA (reference sequence). This CDR3 has 11 residues. Trimming pared 3 bases from V and 11 bases from J, leaving 13 bases between. The CDR3 sequence is CSASRGGDAFF. The CDR3 DNA sequence: TGCAGTGCTAGTCGGGGAGGGGACGCTTTCTTT.

In this sample, this clone turned up a few times. The chain combines TRBV19 with TRBJ1-3; 7 bases agree with TRBD1. The CDR3 totals 15 residues. J gave up 4 bases and V 6 bases, and 9 bases lay outside the gene matches. Germline CDR1 LNHDA, CDR2 SQIVND (reference sequence). The CDR3 coding sequence is TGTGCCAGTAGGCCCACAGGGGTAACGGGAAACACCATATATTTT. Translated: CASRPTGVTGNTIYF.

This chain links TRBV27 with TRBJ1-2, with a tentative D call TRBD1 (6 bases). V shed 4 bases and J shed 7 bases, with 13 bases lying between them. Per the germline V gene, CDR1 is MNHEY and CDR2 is SMNVEV (reference sequence). The CDR3 has 13 amino acids. The CDR3 is CASSSGHRVGYTF. CDR3 in DNA: TGTGCCAGCAGTTCAGGCCACAGGGTTGGCTACACCTTC.